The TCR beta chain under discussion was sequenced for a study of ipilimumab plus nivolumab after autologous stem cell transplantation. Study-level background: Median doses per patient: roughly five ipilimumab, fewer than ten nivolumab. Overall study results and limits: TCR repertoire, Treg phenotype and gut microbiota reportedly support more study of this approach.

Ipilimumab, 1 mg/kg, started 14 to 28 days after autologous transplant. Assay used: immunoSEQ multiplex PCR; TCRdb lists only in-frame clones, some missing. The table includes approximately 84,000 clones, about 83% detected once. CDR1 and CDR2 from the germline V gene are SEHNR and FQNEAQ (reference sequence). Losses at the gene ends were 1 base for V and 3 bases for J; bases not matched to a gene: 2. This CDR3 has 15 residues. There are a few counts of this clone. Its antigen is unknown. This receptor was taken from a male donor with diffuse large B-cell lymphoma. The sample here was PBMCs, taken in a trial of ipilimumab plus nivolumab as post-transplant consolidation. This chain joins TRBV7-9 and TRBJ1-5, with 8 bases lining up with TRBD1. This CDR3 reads CASSLGTGPNQPQHF. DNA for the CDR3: TGTGCCAGCAGCTTAGGGACAGGGCCCAATCAGCCCCAGCATTTT.